This T cell receptor beta chain was obtained from a study of blood T cell repertoires in COVID-19. The junction had 7 bases not matched to a gene; V was cut back by 1 base and J by 6 bases. The CDR3 spans 15 residues. CDR1 SGHNT and CDR2 YYREEE come from the germline V gene (reference sequence). Only in-frame clones appear in the TCRdb table, and some are missing; sequencing was by immunoSEQ multiplex PCR. The data hold 210,000 or so clones, with about 84% observed a single time. Participants were aged about 18 to 100 years, lived in 24 US areas, and enrolled virtually. Self-reported history from a screening survey and questionnaire set each donor's cohort.

Material: PBMCs or T cells enriched from blood (not recorded which). This clonotype was obtained from a man younger than 45 with acute COVID-19. The V call is TRBV5-4, the J call TRBJ2-5, with 9 bases that match TRBD1. The CDR3 DNA reads TGTGCCAGCAGCTTGAGCGGGACAGGGACTAAGACCCAGTACTTC. Translating it yields CASSLSGTGTKTQYF.